One and the same sample provided the 9 T cell receptor beta chains below, sequenced in a study of patients and donors after allogeneic stem cell transplantation. MiXCR, applied by TCRdb to the RT-PCR reads, yields one record per CDR3 protein. This table has 70,000 to 100,000 distinct CDR3 sequences, around 5% appearing once. The specimen was blood, either unsorted or a sorted T cell fraction (not recorded which). Source of these receptors: a human donor who was either an allogeneic HSCT recipient or a stem cell or donor lymphocyte infusion donor (not recorded which). It is not recorded whose cells these are; they may come from a transplant donor.

This clonotype has a count of ten or more. The chain is built from TRBV5-1 and TRBJ2-5; tentatively, D is TRBD1 (5 bases). Germline CDR1 reads SGHRS; CDR2 reads YFSETQ. V gave up 4 bases and J gave up 5 bases, with 12 bases separating them. The CDR3 loop spans 13 amino acids. The CDR3 region has the DNA TGCGCCAGCAGCATCTCCCCAGGGGAGACCCAGTACTTC. Translating gives CASSISPGETQYF.

The CDR3 spells CASSSLGRGCQETQYF. The DNA of the CDR3 is TGTGCCAGCAGCTCCCTTGGGCGGGGGTGCCAAGAGACCCAGTACTTC. V usage is TRBV5-4 and J usage is TRBJ2-5, with TRBD2 matching 7 bases. The CDR3 sequence is 16 residues long. Germline CDR1 SGHNT, CDR2 YYREEE (reference sequence). V lost 3 bases and J lost 1; bases outside the gene matches: 9. Drawing the rest from reference TRBV5-4 and TRBJ2-5, the complete variable domain is ETGVTQSPTHLIKTRGQQVTLRCSSQSGHNTVSWYQQALGQGPQFIFQYYREEENGRGNFPPRFSGLQFPNYSSELNVNALELDDSALYLCASSSLGRGCQETQYFGPGTRLLVL.

This clonotype was counted ten times or more. The V gene is TRBV7-9, the J gene TRBJ1-2, with D possibly being TRBD1 (6 bases). V lost 2 bases, J lost 7 bases, and 14 bases lay in between. There are 14 residues in the CDR3. Germline V CDR1 and CDR2: SEHNR, FQNEAQ (reference sequence). In DNA, the CDR3 is TGTGCCAGCAGCTTACCAGGGGCGCGTAGTGGCTACACCTTC. Protein product: CASSLPGARSGYTF.

This clonotype was seen at least ten times. V usage is TRBV7-3 and J usage is TRBJ2-1; 8 bases line up with TRBD1. The V and J ends lost 5 bases and 1 base, in that order; junction bases with no gene match: 16. The germline V gene encodes CDR1 SGHTA and CDR2 FQGTGA. This CDR3 is 19 amino acids long. CDR3: CASSPNGLRDRNSYNEQFF. DNA of the CDR3: TGTGCCAGCAGCCCGAATGGCCTTAGGGACAGGAATTCCTACAATGAGCAGTTCTTC.

This clonotype was found many times. The rearrangement joins TRBV24-1 to TRBJ2-1; 12 bases fit TRBD2. CDR1 and CDR2 from the germline V gene are KGHDR and SFDVKD. V lost 9 bases and J lost 12; bases outside the gene matches: 8. This CDR3 contains 13 residues. CDR3 region: CATGASGGVGQFF. The CDR3 DNA reads TGTGCCACCGGTGCTAGCGGGGGGGTGGGGCAGTTCTTC.

The chain is built from TRBV25-1 and TRBJ2-1, with TRBD2 matching over 10 bases. J gave up 7 bases and V 6 bases, and 9 bases lay outside the gene matches. The length of the CDR3 is 15 residues. Per germline, CDR1 MGHDK and CDR2 SYGVNS. The CDR3 sequence: CASRVGLADVNEQFF. The CDR3 DNA is TGTGCCAGCAGGGTCGGACTAGCGGACGTTAATGAGCAGTTCTTC.

This clonotype was seen at least ten times. The rearrangement uses TRBV29-1 and TRBJ1-2, with 10 nucleotides matching TRBD1. CDR3 length: 14 residues. Per the germline V gene, CDR1 is SQVTM and CDR2 is ANQGSEA. J was trimmed by 4 bases and V by 5 bases; bases with no gene match: 7. The CDR3 spells CSVLRDRGVYGYTF. The CDR3 DNA reads TGCAGCGTTTTAAGGGACAGGGGTGTCTATGGCTACACCTTC. The full variable domain, completed using reference TRBV29-1 and TRBJ1-2, is SAVISQKPSRDICQRGTSLTIQCQVDSQVTMMFWYRQQPGQSLTLIATANQGSEATYESGFVIDKFPISRPNLTFSTLTVSNMSPEDSSIYLCSVLRDRGVYGYTFGSGTRLTVV.

This clonotype was observed at least ten times. The CDR3 loop is CASSRGQTGRAGELFF. CDR3 nucleotides: TGTGCCAGCAGTAGGGGGCAGACAGGGAGGGCCGGGGAGCTGTTTTTT. This rearrangement joins TRBV12-3 or TRBV12-4 to TRBJ2-2, with D perhaps given as TRBD1 or TRBD2 (7 bases each). V lost 5 bases, J lost 6 bases, and 19 bases lay in between. The CDR3 length is 16 residues.

This clonotype has at least ten counts. The CDR3 bases are TGTGCCAGTAAGTTGGTAGGAGAGGACAATGAGCAGTTCTTC. It is translated as CASKLVGEDNEQFF. The rearrangement joins TRBV19 to TRBJ2-1, with no clear D. The CDR3 runs 14 residues. Trimming took 7 bases from V and 5 from J, leaving 15 bases between them. CDR1 and CDR2 from the germline V gene are LNHDA and SQIVND (reference sequence).